What follows are 2 T cell receptor beta chains derived from one specimen sequenced in a study of CD8+CD57+ T cells in acquired aplastic anemia. In patients chosen for sequencing, flow cytometry had shown CD8+CD57+ cell expansion. TCR beta VDJ and CDR3 profiling used genomic DNA as template. MiXCR, applied by TCRdb to the reads, yields one record per CDR3 protein. The table has about 190,000 distinct CDR3 sequences, just under 50% seen once. Source material: sorted CD4+, CD8+, or CD8+CD57+ T cells (not recorded which) from PBMCs. These receptors were collected from a human donor with aplastic anemia.

The table lists this clonotype with many counts. This chain connects TRBV7-2 to TRBJ1-4; D might be TRBD1 (6 bases). V was trimmed by 1 base and J by 4 bases, leaving 13 bases between them. Germline-derived CDR1 and CDR2 are SGHTA and FQGNSA. The CDR3 totals 16 residues. In DNA form, the CDR3 reads TGTGCCAGCAGCTTAGTGAGGGGGGCGAATAATGAAAAACTGTTTTTT. This gives the protein CASSLVRGANNEKLFF.

Note on this clonotype: This may stem from a read error, because a much larger clone lies one nucleotide away. The CDR3 end shows no conserved phenylalanine or tryptophan, and so a read error is likely. The DNA is left out, because the CDR3 cannot be placed on it with certainty; the CDR3 is given as TCRdb lists it. The chain carries TRBV5-6 and TRBJ1-2; TRBD1, the table's D call, lacks a check against the DNA. Germline assignment: CDR1 SGHDT and CDR2 YYEEEE. The CDR3 is made up of 11 amino acids, end residues included. The CDR3 is CASSLQGHFSV.